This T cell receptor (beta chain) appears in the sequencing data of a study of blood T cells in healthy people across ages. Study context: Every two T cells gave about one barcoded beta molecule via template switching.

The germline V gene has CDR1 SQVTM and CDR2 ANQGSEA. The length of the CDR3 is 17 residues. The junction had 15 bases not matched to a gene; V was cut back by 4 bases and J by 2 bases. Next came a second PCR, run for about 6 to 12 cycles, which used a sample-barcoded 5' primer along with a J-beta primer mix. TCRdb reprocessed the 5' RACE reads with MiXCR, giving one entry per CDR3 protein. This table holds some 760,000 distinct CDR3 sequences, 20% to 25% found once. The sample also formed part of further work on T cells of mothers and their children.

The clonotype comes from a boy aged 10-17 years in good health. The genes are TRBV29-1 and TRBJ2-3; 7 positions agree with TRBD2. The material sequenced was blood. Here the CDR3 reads CSVVPSVASGTTDTQYF. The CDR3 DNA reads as TGCAGCGTTGTCCCAAGTGTGGCTAGCGGAACCACAGATACGCAGTATTTT.